This section outlines one T cell receptor (beta chain) sequence together with its context. The specificity of this receptor is unknown. No base quality values were provided; no much bigger clone lies one nucleotide off. TCRbeta CDR3 regions were amplified from genomic DNA by means of the immunoSEQ Assay, a bias-controlled multiplex PCR. Regarding the original processing steps: The number of nucleated cells in each sample was estimated from the amplification of reference gene primers within the assay. Sequence reads were collapsed and filtered to measure the absolute abundance of every unique TCRbeta CDR3 rearrangement. For each sample, productive Simpson clonality was calculated as the square root of Simpson's diversity index across productive rearrangements. The clones in this table, taken by TCRdb from immuneACCESS, are in-frame only. Not every clone is retained; where verified, under half of the shortfall comes from an unresolved V gene, and the cause of the rest is unknown. V and J calls and clone size are copied from that table; D and trimming were computed from the DNA. This sample lists some 30,000 clones; around 80% were detected once. The top ten clones comprise approximately 12% of the sample.

Collaborating institutions collected whole blood in K2EDTA tubes following their own protocols. For TCRbeta analysis, collaborator samples were shipped as frozen whole blood, as isolated PBMCs, or as DNA extracted from either sample type. V is pruned by 2 bases and J by 1 base, leaving 8 bases of the junction without a gene match. From its cysteine to its phenylalanine, the CDR3 spans 16 amino acids. Only the CDR3 DNA stays, 48 bases, in frame from base 1. The CDR1 and CDR2 encoded by the germline V gene are SGHDT and YYEEEE. This sample stems from a study of blood T cell repertoires in COVID-19 (TCRdb year 2020). For the wider study: Collaborator samples came from the United States, Italy and Spain and covered acute and convalescent phases of COVID-19. Sample metadata almost always included a de-identified subject ID, COVID-19 status, age in years and sex. The repertoires were released in a freely available public database meant as a resource for research on the immune response to SARS-CoV-2. The material from the prospective study consisted of cDNA or gDNA derived from T cells, B-cell-depleted T cells, or PBMCs. The samples were drawn from two sources: the first 160 participants of the ongoing ImmuneRACE study, and 950 to 1,500 subjects contributed by 6 global collaborators. Subjects who had been exposed to COVID-19, were actively infected with it, or had recovered from it provided the deeply sampled blood TCRbeta repertoires that made up the dataset. Where available, HLA class I and class II types were obtained from metadata supplied by the sample provider rather than from assay-based typing. The study at large found these results: The quantity of clinical and demographic metadata differed by source and by participant and was supplied without curation.

Sequences were obtained from peripheral blood. The receptor comes from a human donor in a cohort sampled during active COVID-19. This receptor chain uses TRBV5-6 and TRBJ2-7; TRBD1 agrees with 8 junctional bases. The CDR3 here reads CASSLRTGFRSYEQYF. In nucleotides, the sequence is TGTGCCAGCAGCTTACGGACAGGGTTCCGATCCTACGAGCAGTACTTC. When the CDR3 is completed using the reference TRBV5-6 and TRBJ2-7 genes on either side, the full variable domain is DAGVTQSPTHLIKTRGQQVTLRCSPKSGHDTVSWYQQALGQGPQFIFQYYEEEERQRGNFPDRFSGHQFPNYSSELNVNALLLGDSALYLCASSLRTGFRSYEQYFGPGTRLTVT.